This T cell receptor (beta chain) was documented in a study of blood T cell repertoires in COVID-19. Whole-study context: The United States, Italy and Spain were the sources of the acute and convalescent COVID-19 samples. PBMCs, B-cell-depleted T cells, or T cells provided the cDNA or gDNA that made up the material.

Germline values: CDR1 SGDLS, CDR2 YYNGEE. The CDR3 is made up of 13 amino acids. V lost 3 bases and J 8 bases, leaving 11 bases between the germline ends. As originally analysed: How many nucleated cells were present was estimated from reference gene primer amplification. Produced via immunoSEQ multiplex PCR; TCRdb's table is partial and in-frame only. That table is the source of V, J and clone size, and D and trimming were worked out from the DNA. The top ten clones hold 6.5% of a sample with 200,000 to 250,000 clones, roughly nine tenths of them seen once. The gene calls are TRBV9 and TRBJ1-4, with TRBD1 as a possible D gene (5 bases). The sample consisted of peripheral blood. This receptor was taken from a man aged 55 to 70 who had recovered from COVID-19. DNA of the CDR3: TGTGCCAGCAGCGAGGCAGGGCGGGAAAAACTGTTTTTT. It translates to CASSEAGREKLFF.